What follows describes a single TCR beta chain. There is no known antigen for this receptor. No much larger clonotype is one base removed from it; base qualities were not supplied. The treatment or condition label, read with the paper, signifies: roughly 10-day PBMC culture with coronavirus spike peptide pools or control peptides (ViraFEST assay). CD4+ T cells from unexposed donors were collected before the COVID-19 pandemic (2011-2018). The ViraFEST assay, used in the study, expanded antigen-specific T cells with peptide pools and then identified the expanded clonotypes through TCR sequencing. Each well held more than 1.5 million PBMCs cultured in IMDM containing around 5.1% human AB serum and 10 IU/ml IL-2, with about 10 ug/ml peptide pools added. On days 3 and 7, half of the culture medium was replaced with fresh IL-2-containing medium. Once the cells had been in culture for 9 to 10 days, the EasySep CD4+ T cell isolation kit was used to isolate CD4+ T cells by negative selection. As cell numbers permitted, CD4+ T cells from unexposed donors were tested for reactivity to SARS-CoV-2 S and N and to four common cold coronavirus spike pools. Ficoll-Paque Plus gradient centrifugation was used to isolate PBMCs from whole blood, and the isolated PBMCs were then either used fresh or cryopreserved at -140C. In general, triplicate wells were set up for every culture condition. Leukapheresis product for the unexposed donors was purchased commercially.

This entry belongs to a study of vaccination and CD4 T cells after COVID-19 (dated by TCRdb to between 2021 and 2022). For the wider study: The convalescent cohort included six males and four females, with two Hispanic individuals, seven Caucasians, two Asians and one multiracial person. Each participant got two doses of either the Pfizer-BioNTech BNT162b2 vaccine (n=8) or the Moderna mRNA-1273 vaccine (n=2). In ten to eleven COVID-19 convalescent patients and a handful of infection-naive healthy vaccine recipients, researchers compared the spike-specific CD4+ TCR repertoire from before mRNA vaccination with the repertoire from after. Overlapping spike peptide pools from SARS-CoV-2 and from the common cold coronaviruses HCoV-NL63, HCoV-OC43 and HCoV-229E were used as culture stimuli. At the TCR clonotype level, an earlier paper using these donors assessed memory CD4+ T cell crossreactivity between SARS-CoV-2 and common cold coronavirus spike proteins. Post-COVID blood samples were collected from convalescent patients a median of approximately 93 days after diagnosis, with a range of about 30 to 161 days. Post-vaccine blood samples were taken a median of roughly 75 days after the second vaccine dose, with a range of roughly 13 to 250 days. As controls, cultures received a CEFX viral epitope pool (the positive control), an HIV-1 Nef peptide pool (the negative control), or no peptide at all. Summary of the overall study and its limitations: Among the post-vaccine SARS-CoV-2-reactive clones in convalescent patients, a median 86.3% showed up only after vaccination, which suggests vaccine-specific priming. An increase in the median number of SARS-CoV-2-reactive clonotypes from approximately 20 after infection to roughly 39 after vaccination was observed, but the change was not found to be significant. Nearly all vaccine-specific clones in convalescent patients (304 of 307) were mono-reactive for SARS-CoV-2 spike rather than cross-reactive with common cold coronaviruses. The number of convalescent patients in the study was relatively small, and the study did not examine early timepoints following natural infection.

Library method: PCR. TCR sequencing of DNA from cultured CD4+ T cells used the Oncomine TCR Beta short-read assay at the Johns Hopkins FTIC core. The QIAamp micro DNA kit was used to extract genomic DNA from the cultured CD4+ T cells. Oncomine TCR Beta libraries from cultured CD4+ T cells were pooled with unique dual indexes and sequenced on an Illumina iSeq 100. For the original study's pipeline: Non-productive sequences were filtered out, and CDR3s that did not start with C, did not end with F or W, or were shorter than 7 amino acids were discarded. The MANAFEST web application identified antigen-specific clonotypes by comparing peptide-stimulated wells against reference wells and other culture wells. To be called positive, a clone needed an FDR below 0.05, an odds ratio above 5, and a productive frequency above 0.1% in at least two of three replicate wells. Clonotypes that were significantly expanded in both SARS-CoV-2 spike wells and at least one common cold coronavirus spike condition were defined as cross-reactive. Levenshtein distances (stringdist) and unrooted phylogenetic trees (ape) in R version 3.6.1 were used to assess CDR3 homology. TCRdb took the public reads, trimmed them with fastp at Q25, ran MiXCR for clone calling and kept in-frame beta chains. Each CDR3 protein appears once, grouped with its most common genes and DNA. TCRdb's processing, not the authors' own work, is the source of the V and J calls. The sample table holds roughly 6,900 distinct CDR3 sequences, of which around 25% were seen once. The ten largest clones take up 32% of the sample.

The TCR originated in a human donor in good health. Sequenced material: CD4+ T cells from blood, cultured in vitro.

The DNA sequence is TGTGCCACCAGCAGAGATTTGACGGAGCATAGCTACACCTTC. Translated, this gives CATSRDLTEHSYTF. The rearrangement combines TRBV15 with TRBJ1-2; there is no confident call for the D gene. V drops 0 bases and J drops 9 bases, leaving 14 bases in between. The germline V gene (reference sequence) sets CDR1 to LNHNV and CDR2 to YYDKDF. The CDR3 holds 14 amino acids from the cysteine to the phenylalanine. Only the CDR3 DNA is retained, 42 bases long and in frame from the first base.